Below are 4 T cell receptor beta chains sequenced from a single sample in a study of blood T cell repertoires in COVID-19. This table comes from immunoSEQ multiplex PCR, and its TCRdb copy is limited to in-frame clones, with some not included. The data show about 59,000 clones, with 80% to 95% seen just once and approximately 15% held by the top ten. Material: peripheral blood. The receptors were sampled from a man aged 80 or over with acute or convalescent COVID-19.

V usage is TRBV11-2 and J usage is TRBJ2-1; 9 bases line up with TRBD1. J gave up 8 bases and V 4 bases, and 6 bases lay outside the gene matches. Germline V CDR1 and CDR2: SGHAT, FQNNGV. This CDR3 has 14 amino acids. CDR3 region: CASSYRTGVDEQFF. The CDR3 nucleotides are TGTGCCAGCAGCTACCGGACAGGGGTGGATGAGCAGTTCTTC.

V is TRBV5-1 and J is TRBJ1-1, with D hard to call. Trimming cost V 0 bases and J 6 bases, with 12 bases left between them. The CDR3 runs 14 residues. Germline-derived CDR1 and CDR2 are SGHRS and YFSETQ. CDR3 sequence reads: CASSLESGRAEAFF. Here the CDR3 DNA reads TGCGCCAGCAGCTTGGAAAGCGGTAGAGCTGAAGCTTTCTTT. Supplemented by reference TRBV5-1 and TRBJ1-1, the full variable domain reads KAGVTQTPRYLIKTRGQQVTLSCSPISGHRSVSWYQQTPGQGLQFLFEYFSETQRNKGNFPGRFSGRQFSNSRSEMNVSTLELGDSALYLCASSLESGRAEAFFGQGTRLTVV.

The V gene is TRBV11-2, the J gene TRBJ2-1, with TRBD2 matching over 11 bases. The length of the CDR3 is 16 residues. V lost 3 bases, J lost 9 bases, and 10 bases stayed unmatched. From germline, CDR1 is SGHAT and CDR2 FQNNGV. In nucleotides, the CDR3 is TGTGCCAGCAGCTTGGGTCTAGCGGGGGGTAGTAGTGAGCAGTTCTTC. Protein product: CASSLGLAGGSSEQFF.

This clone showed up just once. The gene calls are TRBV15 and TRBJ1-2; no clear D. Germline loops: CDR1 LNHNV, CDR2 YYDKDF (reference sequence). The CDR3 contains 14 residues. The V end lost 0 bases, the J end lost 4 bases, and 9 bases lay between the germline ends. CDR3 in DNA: TGTGCCACCAGCAGAGATGAGGGATCCTATGGCTACACCTTC. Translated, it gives CATSRDEGSYGYTF.